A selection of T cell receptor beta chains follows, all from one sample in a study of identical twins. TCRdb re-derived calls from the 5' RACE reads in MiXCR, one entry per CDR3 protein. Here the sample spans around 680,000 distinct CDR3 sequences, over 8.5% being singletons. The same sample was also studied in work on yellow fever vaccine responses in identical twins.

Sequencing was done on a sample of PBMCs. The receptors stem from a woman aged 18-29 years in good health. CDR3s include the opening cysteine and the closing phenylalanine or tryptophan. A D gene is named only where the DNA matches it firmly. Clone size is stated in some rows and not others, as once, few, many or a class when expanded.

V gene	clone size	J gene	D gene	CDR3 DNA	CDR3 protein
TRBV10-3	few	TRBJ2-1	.	TGTGCCATCACCCGGGACCTTCTCAATGAGCAGTTCTTC	CAITRDLLNEQFF
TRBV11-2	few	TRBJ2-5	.	TGTGCCAGCAGCATTAATGGGGTTGAGACCCAGTACTTC	CASSINGVETQYF
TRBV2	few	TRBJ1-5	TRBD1	TGTGCCAGCCATGGACAGGGAGAACAGCCCCAGCATTTT	CASHGQGEQPQHF
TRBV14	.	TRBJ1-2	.	TGTGCCAGCAGCCCCGGGGGCAGGGACTATGGCTACACCTTC	CASSPGGRDYGYTF
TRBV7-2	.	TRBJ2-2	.	TGTGCCAGCAGCTTAATAGGGGTGGGCACCGGGGAGCTGTTTTTT	CASSLIGVGTGELFF
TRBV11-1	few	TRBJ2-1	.	TGTGCCAGCAGCTCAATCACAGGAAACAATGAGCAGTTCTTC	CASSSITGNNEQFF
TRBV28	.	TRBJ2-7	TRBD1	TGTGCCAGCAGGATGGGACAGGTCGCCTACGAGCAGTACTTC	CASRMGQVAYEQYF
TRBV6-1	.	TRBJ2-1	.	TGTGCCAGCACCCGAGGGGGGGATAGCGAGCAGTTCTTC	CASTRGGDSEQFF
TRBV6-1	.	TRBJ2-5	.	TGTGCCAGCAGGGAACTGTCTGCGGGTGAGACCCAGTACTTC	CASRELSAGETQYF
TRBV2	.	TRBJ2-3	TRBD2	TGTGCCAGCAGTGATAACAGCGGGAGGGCCGAGACAGATACGCAGTATTTT	CASSDNSGRAETDTQYF
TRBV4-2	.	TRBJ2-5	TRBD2	TGTGCCAGCAGCCCAGAGGCGGGAGTTGAGACCCAGTACTTC	CASSPEAGVETQYF
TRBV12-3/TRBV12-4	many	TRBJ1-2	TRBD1	TGTGCCAGCAGTCCCCGGGACAGGGGGTCCCGCTATGGCTACACCTTC	CASSPRDRGSRYGYTF
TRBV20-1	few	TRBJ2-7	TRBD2	TGCAGTGCTAAAGACGGGACTAGCGACTACGAGCAGTACTTC	CSAKDGTSDYEQYF
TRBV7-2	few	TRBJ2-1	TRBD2	TGTGCCAGCAGCTTAAGAGCGGGGTCATTATACAATGAGCAGTTCTTC	CASSLRAGSLYNEQFF
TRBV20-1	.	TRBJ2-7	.	TGCAGTGCTAGAGTGAGGGGGGCCTACGAGCAGTACTTC	CSARVRGAYEQYF
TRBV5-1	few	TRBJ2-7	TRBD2	TGCGCCAGCAGTTCTAACGCGGGAGGTTCCTACGAGCAGTACTTC	CASSSNAGGSYEQYF
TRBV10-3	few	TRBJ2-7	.	TGTGCCACCGCTCCCACGCCCTACGAGCAGTACTTC	CATAPTPYEQYF
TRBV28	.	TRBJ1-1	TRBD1	TGTGCCAGCAGCTCCCTAAGGACAGGGATAGGTAACACTGAAGCTTTCTTT	CASSSLRTGIGNTEAFF
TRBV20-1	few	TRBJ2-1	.	TGCAGTGCACGGCCGGGCCATAACTACGGTGAGCAGTTCTTC	CSARPGHNYGEQFF
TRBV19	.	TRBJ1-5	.	TGTGCCAGTACACGACATTCCAGCAATCAGCCCCAGCATTTT	CASTRHSSNQPQHF
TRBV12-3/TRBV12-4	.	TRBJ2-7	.	TGTGCCAGCAGTTTATATAGACACGAGCAGTACTTC	CASSLYRHEQYF
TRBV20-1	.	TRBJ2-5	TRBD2	TGCAGTGCGAGAGCGGGGCAAACGTACCAAGAGACCCAGTACTTC	CSARAGQTYQETQYF
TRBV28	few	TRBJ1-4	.	TGTGCCAGCAGTTTGGGGACCCATGAAAAACTGTTTTTT	CASSLGTHEKLFF
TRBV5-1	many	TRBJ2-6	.	TGCGCCAGCAGCTTAGAGGGGACTTTCTTGCCTGGGGCCAACGTCCTGACTTTC	CASSLEGTFLPGANVLTF
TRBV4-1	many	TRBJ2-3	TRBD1	TGCGCCAGCAGCCCCGACAGGGGGCTGGATACGCAGTATTTT	CASSPDRGLDTQYF
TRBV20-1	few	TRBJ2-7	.	TGCAGTGCTCACCTTCGGGCAGGGCTGAATTTGCTCGAGCAGTACTTC	CSAHLRAGLNLLEQYF
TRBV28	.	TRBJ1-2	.	TGTGCCAGTCAGGCAGGGGTGGGGGGCTACACCTTC	CASQAGVGGYTF
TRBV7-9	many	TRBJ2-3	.	TGTGCCTCTGAGCAACGTGGCACAGATACGCAGTATTTT	CASEQRGTDTQYF
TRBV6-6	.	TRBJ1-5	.	TGTGCCAGCAGTTACTCGACGGAGCAGCCCCAGCATTTT	CASSYSTEQPQHF
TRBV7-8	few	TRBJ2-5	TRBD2	TGTGCCAGCAGCATTCGGACTAGCGGGAGGTTAGAGACCCAGTACTTC	CASSIRTSGRLETQYF
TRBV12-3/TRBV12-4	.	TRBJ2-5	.	TGTGCCAGCAGTTTCCAGTCATTAAGGGGGCAAGAGACCCAGTACTTC	CASSFQSLRGQETQYF
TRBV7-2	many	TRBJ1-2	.	TGTGCCAGCAGCTTAGCCGCCAGGGGCCACTATGGCTACACCTTC	CASSLAARGHYGYTF
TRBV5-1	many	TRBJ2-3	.	TGCGCCAGCAGCTTACCCCAGACAGCCCGCACAGATACGCAGTATTTT	CASSLPQTARTDTQYF
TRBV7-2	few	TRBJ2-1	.	TGTGCCAGCCGTCTTGCCCTCAATGAGCAGTTCTTC	CASRLALNEQFF
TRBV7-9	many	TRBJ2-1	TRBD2	TGTGCCAGCAGGACCGGGACTAGCGGCTACAATGAGCAGTTCTTC	CASRTGTSGYNEQFF
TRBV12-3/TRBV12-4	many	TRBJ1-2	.	TGTGCCAGCAGTTTGGGGGGTGTAGGCTACACCTTC	CASSLGGVGYTF
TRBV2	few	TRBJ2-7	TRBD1	TGTGCCAGCAGGCCCGGGACAGGTTCTTCCTACGAGCAGTACTTC	CASRPGTGSSYEQYF
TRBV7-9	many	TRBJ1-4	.	TGTGCCAGCAGCCCTCCAGGGGCTGAAAAACTGTTTTTT	CASSPPGAEKLFF
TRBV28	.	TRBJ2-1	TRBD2	TGTGCCAGCAGTTCTGTAGCGGGGTTCTACAATGAGCAGTTCTTC	CASSSVAGFYNEQFF
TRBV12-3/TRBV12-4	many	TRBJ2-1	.	TGTGCCAGCAGGAGCGGGTCCTCCTACAATGAGCAGTTCTTC	CASRSGSSYNEQFF
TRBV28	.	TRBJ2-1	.	TGTGCCAGCAGTGCCCCTTTGGGGATATACAATGAGCAGTTCTTC	CASSAPLGIYNEQFF
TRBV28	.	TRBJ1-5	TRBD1	TGTGCCAGCAGTTTAGCGGGACAGGGGAATTTCAATCAGCCCCAGCATTTT	CASSLAGQGNFNQPQHF
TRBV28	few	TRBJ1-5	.	TGTGCCAGCAGTTTATTCGGACCGGATCAGCCCCAGCATTTT	CASSLFGPDQPQHF
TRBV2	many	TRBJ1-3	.	TGTGCCAGCATCTCGGACAGCTGGGGAGACACCATATATTTT	CASISDSWGDTIYF
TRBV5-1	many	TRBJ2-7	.	TGCGCCAGCAGCTTGGGCGTGAGGAGCGGAAGCTACGAGCAGTACTTC	CASSLGVRSGSYEQYF
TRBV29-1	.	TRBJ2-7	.	TGCAGCGTTACGAACATGGCGAGGTACGAGCAGTACTTC	CSVTNMARYEQYF
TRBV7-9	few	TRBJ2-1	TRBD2	TGTGCCAGCAGCCAACTAGCGGGGGGGCTTAGTGATGAGCAGTTCTTC	CASSQLAGGLSDEQFF
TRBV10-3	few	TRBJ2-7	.	TGTGCCATCAGTGAACCCCAACGTCTCGACGAGCAGTACTTC	CAISEPQRLDEQYF
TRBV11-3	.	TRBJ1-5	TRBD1	TGTGCCACTTCTCCGGGCAGGGGGGGAGGCCAGCATTTT	CATSPGRGGGQHF
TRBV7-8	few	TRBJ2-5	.	TGTGCCAGCAGCTTAGACGCCCCTCAGGAGACCCAGTACTTC	CASSLDAPQETQYF
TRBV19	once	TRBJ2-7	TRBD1	TGTGCCAGTAGTAACCAGGGGGACGAGCAGTACTTC	CASSNQGDEQYF
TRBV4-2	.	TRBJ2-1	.	TGTGCCAGCAGCCAAGATGCGGCTCTTAATGAGCAGTTCTTC	CASSQDAALNEQFF
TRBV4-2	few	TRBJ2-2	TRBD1	TGTGCCAGCAGCCAAGAACGGGACAGCGCGAACACCGGGGAGCTGTTTTTT	CASSQERDSANTGELFF
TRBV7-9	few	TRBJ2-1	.	TGTGCCAGCATCTCATTAACGTTCAGGGGGACTTACAATGAGCAGTTCTTC	CASISLTFRGTYNEQFF
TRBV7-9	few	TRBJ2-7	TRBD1	TGTGCCAGCAGCATAAGGACAGGGGCCTACGAGCAGTACTTC	CASSIRTGAYEQYF
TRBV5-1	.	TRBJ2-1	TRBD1	TGCGCCAGCAGCCCCGACAGGGTCGCCTACAATGAGCAGTTCTTC	CASSPDRVAYNEQFF